What follows are 16 T cell receptor beta chains derived from one specimen sequenced in a study of shared clonotypes between healthy human individuals. The data were produced by immunoSEQ multiplex PCR, yet TCRdb's version contains in-frame clones alone and is incomplete. The profile covers some 470,000 clones, with around 78% appearing a single time and approximately 12% taken by the ten largest. Sequences were obtained from PBMCs. The receptors here all came from a woman aged 40 to 55 in good health. Some clones in this sample may be carry-over from other donors' samples.

V is TRBV4-3 and J is TRBJ1-1; D gene uncertain. Trimming left V 1 base short and J 1 base short, with 7 bases between. Germline CDR1 LGHNA, CDR2 YSLEER. This CDR3 has 14 residues. CDR3 residues: CASSQGPGNTEAFF. The CDR3 nucleotides read TGCGCCAGCAGCCAAGGTCCAGGGAACACTGAAGCTTTCTTT.

The chain couples TRBV5-4 to TRBJ2-5; 8 bases are a match to TRBD2. The CDR3 runs to 12 residues. The ends lost 5 bases at V and 5 bases at J; junction bases unmatched: 2. Per germline, CDR1 SGHNT and CDR2 YYREEE (reference sequence). This CDR3 is CASSREGETQYF. The CDR3 nucleotides read TGTGCCAGCAGTCGGGAGGGGGAGACCCAGTACTTC.

This clone was seen a single time. The germline gene is not matched at one end of the junction; a read error may be the cause. The CDR3 sequence is CASSQDLGNRGAGATGTQYF. The CDR3, as DNA: TGCGCCAGCAGCCAAGATCTGGGAAATCGCGGGGCAGGGGCAACAGGTACGCAGTATTTT. The chain uses TRBV4-3 and TRBJ2-3; the D gene could be TRBD1 or TRBD2 (6 bases each). This CDR3 is 20 amino acids long. CDR1 is LGHNA, CDR2 YSLEER, per germline.

This clone was observed at least ten times. Other DNA sequences of this sample code for an identical CDR3. V and J are TRBV30 and TRBJ1-1; a possible D gene is TRBD1 (5 bases). Trimming took 8 bases from V and 4 from J, leaving 26 bases between them. There are 16 residues in the CDR3. The V gene's germline CDR1 is GTSNPN and CDR2 SVGIG (reference sequence). CDR3 coding DNA: TGTGCCGCGGAGGCAGGGATGATTTCTTGGAGCACTGAAGCTTTCTTT. The encoded protein is CAAEAGMISWSTEAFF.

This clone came up a few times. The junction differs from germline at one of its ends, possibly a read error. The sample has other DNA sequences that encode this CDR3 too. The chain joins TRBV4-1 to TRBJ2-5; 7 nucleotides line up with TRBD2. CDR1 MGHRA and CDR2 YSYEKL come from the germline V gene. This CDR3 region has 18 residues. The CDR3 DNA follows: TGCGCCGGCAGCCAAGAGAGTCTAGCGGAATCCCTCGGGGAGACCCAGTACTTC. Its protein is CAGSQESLAESLGETQYF.

This chain joins TRBV7-7 and TRBJ2-1; weak D call: TRBD2 (6 bases). V gave up 2 bases and J gave up 7 bases, with 18 bases separating them. CDR1 and CDR2 from the germline V gene are SSHAT and FNYEAQ (reference sequence). The CDR3 consists of 16 residues. The CDR3 coding sequence is TGTGCCAGCAGCTTAACCCCCTGGCAGGGAGGAAATGAGCAGTTCTTC. It codes for CASSLTPWQGGNEQFF.

The chain has TRBV4-2 and TRBJ2-2; no definite D call. There are 12 residues in the CDR3. Trimming removed 0 bases from V and 7 bases from J, with 3 bases in between. Per the germline V gene, CDR1 is LGHNA and CDR2 is YNFKEQ. Written as DNA, the CDR3 is TGTGCCAGCAGCCAAGAATACGGGGAGCTGTTTTTT. Translated: CASSQEYGELFF.

This clone came up a few times. The rearrangement uses TRBV7-8 and TRBJ2-1; D gene ambiguous. CDR1 is SGHVS and CDR2 is FQNEAQ in the germline V gene. The V end lost 0 bases, the J end lost 3 bases, and 12 bases lay between the germline ends. The CDR3 is 16 amino acids. CDR3 in amino acids: CASSLAQNELYNEQFF. CDR3 in DNA: TGTGCCAGCAGCTTAGCGCAGAACGAACTCTACAATGAGCAGTTCTTC.

The chain couples TRBV7-3 to TRBJ2-7; the match to TRBD1 covers 8 bases. In germline, CDR1 is SGHTA, CDR2 FQGTGA. V dropped 4 bases and J dropped 2; count of bases not matched to a gene: 4. The CDR3 is 14 residues long. CDR3 amino acids: CASSSGQGPYEQYF. The CDR3 nucleotides read TGTGCCAGCAGCTCCGGACAGGGCCCCTACGAGCAGTACTTC.

V and J are TRBV27 and TRBJ1-2; TRBD1 agrees at 9 bases. J gave up 4 bases and V 9 bases, and 12 bases lay outside the gene matches. This CDR3 spans 15 amino acids. Germline loops: CDR1 MNHEY, CDR2 SMNVEV (reference sequence). The CDR3 DNA is TGTGCCAGTCGGGGACACAGGGGGCCCCCCTATGGCTACACCTTC. Amino acid sequence: CASRGHRGPPYGYTF.

This clone was observed a few times. The chain carries TRBV7-8 and TRBJ2-1; TRBD1 or TRBD2 may be the D gene (7 bases each). Germline V lookup: CDR1 SGHVS, CDR2 FQNEAQ. Trimming removed 5 bases from V and 7 bases from J, with 15 bases in between. This CDR3 spans 14 amino acids. As DNA, the CDR3 is TGTGCCAGCAGCCAGGGGGGAGGGCCGAATGAGCAGTTCTTC. This gives the protein CASSQGGGPNEQFF.

The J gene is TRBJ2-7, the V gene TRBV7-2, with 10 bases that match TRBD2. V dropped 2 bases and J dropped 3; count of bases not matched to a gene: 4. Looked up from germline, CDR1 is SGHTA and CDR2 is FQGNSA. The CDR3 is 15 amino acids. The CDR3 region is CASSLLAGAGYEQYF. In DNA, the CDR3 is TGTGCCAGCAGCTTACTAGCGGGAGCCGGCTACGAGCAGTACTTC.

V is TRBV11-1 and J is TRBJ1-2; possibly TRBD1 for D (6 bases). The CDR3 loop spans 12 amino acids. Germline V gene sequence: CDR1 SGHAT, CDR2 FQDESV (reference sequence). V was trimmed by 5 bases and J by 8 bases, leaving 12 bases between them. The CDR3 coding sequence is TGTGCCAGCAGCGAGGGGGGTGTGGGCTACACCTTC. Its translation is CASSEGGVGYTF.

This clone has a handful of counts. This chain joins TRBV5-1 and TRBJ2-3; 8 nucleotides agree with TRBD2. V shed 0 bases, J shed 4 bases, and the junction held 10 bases outside the gene matches. The CDR3 has 17 residues. The germline V gene encodes CDR1 SGHRS and CDR2 YFSETQ. In nucleotides, the CDR3 is TGCGCCAGCAGCTTGGCCGGGGGTAGCGGGACCCCAGATACGCAGTATTTT. Translating it yields CASSLAGGSGTPDTQYF.

This clone was counted a few times. The V call is TRBV27, the J call TRBJ2-3; D tentatively reads TRBD1 or TRBD2 (5 bases each). The V and J ends lost 5 bases and 7 bases respectively, with 10 bases between them. Germline-derived CDR1 and CDR2 are MNHEY and SMNVEV (reference sequence). This CDR3 spans 12 amino acids. CDR3 residues: CASSMGVHTQYF. The DNA of the CDR3 is TGTGCCAGCAGTATGGGGGTTCATACGCAGTATTTT.

The rearrangement uses TRBV27 and TRBJ2-1, with TRBD2 matching over 7 bases. CDR1 and CDR2 from the germline V gene are MNHEY and SMNVEV (reference sequence). V gave up 2 bases and J gave up 2 bases; unmatched junction bases: 6. The CDR3 extends over 16 amino acids. CDR3 amino acids: CASSLRASGTYNEQFF. In DNA, the CDR3 is TGTGCCAGCAGTTTAAGGGCTAGCGGTACCTACAATGAGCAGTTCTTC.